This section outlines one TCR beta chain sequence together with its context. What it recognizes is unknown. Sequencing was performed with immunoSEQ multiplex PCR; in TCRdb, only in-frame clones are kept and a portion is missing. The profile shows roughly 130,000 clones, about 91% of them singletons. The sample is drawn from a study of T cell responses to AZD1222 COVID-19 vaccine. The study, taken as a whole, reports: Once two AZD1222 doses were given, Spike-specific TCR breadth and depth went up.

Trimming shortened V by 4 bases and J by 12 bases, and 10 bases separated the two germline ends. CDR1 SQVTM and CDR2 ANQGSEA come from the germline V gene. This CDR3 contains 10 residues. The sequenced sample was peripheral blood, obtained on day 0 of AZD1222 vaccination. The J gene is TRBJ2-1, the V gene TRBV29-1; D may be TRBD1 (6 bases). The clonotype originates from an adult in good health. The CDR3 sequence is CSVGTEAQFF. CDR3 sequence (DNA): TGCAGCGTTGGGACAGAGGCGCAGTTCTTC.